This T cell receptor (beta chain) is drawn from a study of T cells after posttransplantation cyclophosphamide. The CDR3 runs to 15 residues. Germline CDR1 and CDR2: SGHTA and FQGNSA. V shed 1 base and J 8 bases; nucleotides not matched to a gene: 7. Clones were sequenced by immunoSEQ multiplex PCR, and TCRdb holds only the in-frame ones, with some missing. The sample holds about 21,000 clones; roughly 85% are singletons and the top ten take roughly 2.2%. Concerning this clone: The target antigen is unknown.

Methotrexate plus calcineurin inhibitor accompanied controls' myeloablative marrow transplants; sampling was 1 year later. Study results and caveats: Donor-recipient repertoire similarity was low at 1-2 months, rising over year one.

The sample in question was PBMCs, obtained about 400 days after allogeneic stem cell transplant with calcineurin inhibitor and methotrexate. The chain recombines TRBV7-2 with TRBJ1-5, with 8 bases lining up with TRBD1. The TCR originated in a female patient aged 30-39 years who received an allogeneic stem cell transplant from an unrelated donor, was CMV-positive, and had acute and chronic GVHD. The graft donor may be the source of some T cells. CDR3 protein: CASSLVGDRSEPQHF. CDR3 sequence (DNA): TGTGCCAGCAGCTTAGTCGGGGACAGGAGTGAGCCCCAGCATTTT.